These T cell receptor beta chains were read from a single sample in a study of cytomegalovirus exposure and HLA in healthy donors. The assay was immunoSEQ multiplex PCR, and TCRdb's table has in-frame clones only and misses some. The table lists around 200,000 clones, approximately 80% of them singletons, with roughly 10% in the top ten. Material for sequencing was PBMCs. The receptor source for this set is a woman aged 45-59 years in good health and CMV-seropositive. CDR3s leave out the opening cysteine and the closing phenylalanine or tryptophan. A D gene is named only where the DNA matches it firmly.

V gene	D gene	J gene	CDR3 protein
TRBV5-4	TRBD1	TRBJ2-7	ASSPGQGVPYEQY
TRBV5-4	.	TRBJ2-3	ASSLAQGRGTQY
TRBV27	.	TRBJ2-1	ASRAGPYGEQF
TRBV7-8	.	TRBJ2-5	ASSLVLRSRKETQY
TRBV19	.	TRBJ2-5	ASSSQALQETQY
TRBV5-1	TRBD2	TRBJ2-7	ASSLQRGGEQY
TRBV10-3	TRBD2	TRBJ2-3	AISRLADRQY
TRBV15	TRBD1	TRBJ2-3	ATSRTGKNTDTQY
TRBV28	TRBD1	TRBJ2-2	ASTLGQRTGELF
TRBV6-5	TRBD1	TRBJ1-6	ASGIQGNSPLH
TRBV6-5	TRBD1	TRBJ1-5	ASSRQGSNQPQH
TRBV18	.	TRBJ1-1	ASSPLGSEAF
TRBV4-1	.	TRBJ2-1	ASSQDRGGGEQF
TRBV7-9	.	TRBJ2-7	SSSFSGNEQY
TRBV7-2	.	TRBJ1-5	ASSFQSGGNQPQH
TRBV5-1	.	TRBJ2-7	ASSYQGSSYEQY
TRBV7-9	.	TRBJ2-7	ASSFSYRGEQY
TRBV5-1	TRBD1	TRBJ1-3	ASSRDSYSGNTIY
TRBV19	.	TRBJ1-4	ASRQVATNEKLF
TRBV29-1	TRBD1	TRBJ1-3	SAGTDGNTIY
TRBV25-1	.	TRBJ2-5	ASSRPGGAGETQY
TRBV30	.	TRBJ1-6	AWRDSLNSPLH
TRBV7-2	.	TRBJ2-7	ASSFGGGEGNEQY
TRBV6-5	TRBD1	TRBJ2-5	ASSWDRKATQY
TRBV11-2	TRBD2	TRBJ2-1	ASSISGGTYNEQF
TRBV7-2	TRBD2	TRBJ2-3	ASSVASGGSTDTQY
TRBV7-3	TRBD1	TRBJ2-2	ASSPVSGTARTGELF
TRBV6-6	.	TRBJ1-1	ASSGQEGNTEAF
TRBV14	TRBD1	TRBJ2-5	ASSERQGGETQY
TRBV15	TRBD1	TRBJ1-1	ATLGQPNTEAF
TRBV28	.	TRBJ1-1	ASEQNTEAF
TRBV19	TRBD1	TRBJ1-1	ASSKGQGNTEAF
TRBV4-1	TRBD2	TRBJ2-3	ASSQEETSGETDTQY
TRBV4-1	.	TRBJ2-2	ASSQDSRGLSTGELF
TRBV5-5	.	TRBJ2-7	ASSLRDTGLYEQY
TRBV7-9	.	TRBJ1-6	ASSLVEFSPLH
TRBV19	TRBD1	TRBJ1-2	ASSIPGTGNYGYT
TRBV2	.	TRBJ2-7	ASSEWPGTPYEQY
TRBV14	.	TRBJ2-3	ASSQDMRGTDTQY
TRBV2	.	TRBJ2-1	ASTPGGRTTYNEQF
TRBV6-1	TRBD1	TRBJ2-7	ASSEFGTGNYEQY
TRBV28	.	TRBJ2-7	ASSSPGQRSGEQY